Listed below are T cell receptor beta chains from one sample, sequenced in a study of blood T cells in healthy people across ages. Using its own MiXCR run on the 5' RACE reads, TCRdb lists one record per CDR3 protein. The profile shows under 950,000 distinct CDR3 sequences, roughly 20% of them singletons. Sequencing was carried out using blood. All receptors come from a man aged 65-85 years in good health. The CDR3 runs from the conserved cysteine through the conserved F or W. D genes are given only for firm matches. Clone size appears in some rows only: once, few, many, or a class for an expanded clone.

.	TRBV5-1	TRBJ2-5	.	CASSTPPVETQYF	TGCGCCAGCAGCACACCTCCGGTAGAGACCCAGTACTTC
.	TRBV9	TRBJ2-3	.	CASSVVPSSDTQYF	TGTGCCAGCAGCGTAGTTCCCAGTTCAGATACGCAGTATTTT
.	TRBV10-3	TRBJ2-5	many	CAISGNWETQYF	TGTGCCATCAGTGGAAACTGGGAGACCCAGTACTTC
.	TRBV12-3/TRBV12-4	TRBJ2-5	few	CASSLNGAGETQYF	TGTGCCAGCAGTTTAAACGGCGCTGGGGAGACCCAGTACTTC
TRBD2	TRBV2	TRBJ2-1	.	CASSPPSGANNEQFF	TGTGCCAGCAGTCCTCCTAGCGGGGCCAACAATGAGCAGTTCTTC
TRBD1	TRBV20-1	TRBJ1-2	few	CLGQDPTNYGYTF	TGTCTTGGACAGGACCCAACTAACTATGGCTACACCTTC
.	TRBV28	TRBJ2-1	.	CASRTQGGGMNEQFF	TGTGCCAGCAGAACACAGGGGGGGGGAATGAATGAGCAGTTCTTC
TRBD2	TRBV11-2	TRBJ2-5	.	CASSDVTSGGGQETQYF	TGTGCCAGCAGCGACGTCACTAGCGGGGGGGGCCAAGAGACCCAGTACTTC
.	TRBV20-1	TRBJ2-4	many	CSARDLGMWAKNIQYF	TGCAGTGCTAGAGATCTCGGGATGTGGGCCAAAAACATTCAGTACTTC
.	TRBV18	TRBJ1-4	few	CASSPPLGTNEKLFF	TGTGCCAGCTCACCACCGCTGGGGACTAATGAAAAACTGTTTTTT
TRBD2	TRBV29-1	TRBJ2-1	.	CSVEAGLGYRASYNEQFF	TGCAGCGTTGAGGCGGGACTAGGGTACCGGGCTTCCTACAATGAGCAGTTCTTC
.	TRBV11-2	TRBJ2-1	few	CASSLGDQTAIYNEQFF	TGTGCCAGCAGCTTAGGGGACCAGACGGCTATATACAATGAGCAGTTCTTC
.	TRBV13	TRBJ2-7	.	CASSQWKVETYEQYF	TGTGCCAGCAGCCAATGGAAGGTGGAGACCTACGAGCAGTACTTC
.	TRBV10-3	TRBJ2-5	many	CAISEGPRDQETQYF	TGTGCCATCAGTGAGGGCCCCAGGGATCAAGAGACCCAGTACTTC
.	TRBV3-1	TRBJ1-3	few	CASSRHGASGNTIYF	TGTGCCAGCAGCCGACACGGGGCCTCTGGAAACACCATATATTTT
TRBD1	TRBV18	TRBJ1-4	.	CASSRPGQLREKLFF	TGTGCCAGCTCACGACCGGGACAGCTGCGCGAAAAACTGTTTTTT
.	TRBV4-3	TRBJ2-1	.	CASSQVMGGSPPYNEQFF	TGCGCCAGCAGCCAAGTAATGGGTGGGAGCCCCCCCTACAATGAGCAGTTCTTC
.	TRBV29-1	TRBJ1-1	.	CSGQKGGDTEAFF	TGCAGCGGCCAGAAGGGGGGGGACACTGAAGCTTTCTTT
TRBD2	TRBV10-3	TRBJ2-3	.	CAISESGDYITDTQYF	TGTGCCATCAGTGAGTCGGGGGACTACATCACAGATACGCAGTATTTT
TRBD2	TRBV12-3/TRBV12-4	TRBJ2-7	few	CASSPTVGLAALDEQYF	TGTGCCAGCAGTCCAACGGTGGGACTAGCGGCTCTCGACGAGCAGTACTTC
.	TRBV20-1	TRBJ1-1	few	CSAPTGYTEAFF	TGCAGTGCCCCGACAGGCTACACTGAGGCTTTCTTT
.	TRBV4-3	TRBJ2-2	.	CASSQDDGADLLRHGELFF	TGCGCCAGCAGCCAAGACGATGGGGCAGACCTACTAAGGCACGGGGAGCTGTTTTTT
.	TRBV11-2	TRBJ2-1	few	CASSLAGSSSYNEQFF	TGTGCCAGCAGCTTAGCGGGCAGCAGCTCCTACAATGAGCAGTTCTTC
.	TRBV7-9	TRBJ1-4	.	CASSKDGTFGYEKLFF	TGTGCCAGCAGCAAAGACGGGACATTTGGGTATGAAAAACTGTTTTTT
.	TRBV6-2/TRBV6-3	TRBJ2-5	.	CASSYMSQETQYF	TGTGCCAGCAGTTACATGTCTCAAGAGACCCAGTACTTC
TRBD2	TRBV14	TRBJ2-7	.	CASSPGRGDEQYF	TGTGCCAGCAGCCCCGGGAGGGGTGACGAGCAGTACTTC
TRBD1	TRBV28	TRBJ1-1	few	CASNLRQGRAEAFF	TGTGCCAGCAACCTCCGACAGGGTCGGGCTGAAGCTTTCTTT
.	TRBV29-1	TRBJ1-2	few	CSVGGGAANYGYTF	TGCAGCGTTGGGGGCGGAGCGGCTAACTATGGCTACACCTTC
TRBD1	TRBV18	TRBJ2-7	.	CASSLGQGDEQYF	TGTGCCAGCTCACTGGGACAGGGTGACGAGCAGTACTTC
TRBD2	TRBV3-1	TRBJ2-1	.	CASSPQGTSGGANEQFF	TGTGCCAGCAGCCCTCAGGGGACTAGCGGAGGGGCCAATGAGCAGTTCTTC
.	TRBV5-1	TRBJ2-5	.	CASSLGLLPNQETQYF	TGCGCCAGCAGCTTGGGGCTACTCCCCAACCAAGAGACCCAGTACTTC
TRBD1	TRBV6-5	TRBJ1-4	many	CASSYATGGSEKLFF	TGTGCCAGCAGTTACGCGACAGGGGGATCTGAAAAACTGTTTTTT
TRBD2	TRBV6-1	TRBJ2-3	.	CASSLEAGYTQYF	TGTGCCAGCAGCTTGGAAGCGGGGTATACGCAGTATTTT